These 10 T cell receptor beta chains share one sample of origin, sequenced in a study of blood T cell repertoires in COVID-19. The table came from immunoSEQ multiplex PCR; TCRdb's copy has only in-frame clones and leaves some out. The sample lists about 110,000 clones; approximately 83% were seen once. Source material: peripheral blood. These receptors all stem from a woman between 65 and 79 years old with acute or convalescent COVID-19.

The V call is TRBV28, the J call TRBJ2-4, with D unresolved. Per germline, CDR1 MDHEN and CDR2 SYDVKM. This CDR3 region has 19 residues. Deletions cut 5 bases from V and 0 bases from J, with 23 bases between. The CDR3 coding sequence is TGTGCCAGCAGTCCTTGGGCGTACAGCCCCGATCCAGCCAAAAACATTCAGTACTTC. Translating gives CASSPWAYSPDPAKNIQYF.

The genes are TRBV19 and TRBJ2-4, with TRBD1 as a possible D gene (6 bases). Germline CDR1 is LNHDA and CDR2 is SQIVND (reference sequence). The V end lost 8 bases, the J end lost 0 bases, and 14 bases lay between the germline ends. This CDR3 has 15 amino acids. The CDR3 spells CASEETGLAKNIQYF. CDR3 in DNA: TGTGCCAGTGAAGAGACAGGACTAGCCAAAAACATTCAGTACTTC.

The chain has TRBV5-1 and TRBJ2-7; 11 bases align to TRBD1. There are 15 residues in the CDR3. Trimming removed 4 bases from V and 5 bases from J; junction bases left unmatched: 8. CDR1 and CDR2 from the germline V gene are SGHRS and YFSETQ. Here the CDR3 reads CASSLRTGGVDEQYF. The CDR3, as DNA: TGCGCCAGCAGCCTAAGGACAGGGGGCGTGGACGAGCAGTACTTC.

The rearrangement joins TRBV4-2 to TRBJ1-3; possible D gene TRBD1, 6 bases. V lost 3 bases and J 3 bases, leaving 18 bases between the germline ends. Germline values: CDR1 LGHNA, CDR2 YNFKEQ. CDR3 size: 17 residues. In DNA form, the CDR3 reads TGTGCCAGCAGCCATCACACGGACAGAAACCGTGGAAACACCATATATTTT. This sequence encodes CASSHHTDRNRGNTIYF.

This clone was seen a few times. The V call is TRBV7-2, the J call TRBJ2-1, with TRBD2 matching over 10 bases. Trimming at V came to 1 base and at J to 2 bases, leaving 5 bases not matched to a gene. The CDR3 is 17 residues long. The V gene's germline CDR1 is SGHTA and CDR2 FQGNSA. The CDR3 loop reads CASSLERTSGAYNEQFF. DNA of the CDR3: TGTGCCAGCAGCTTAGAGAGGACTAGCGGTGCCTACAATGAGCAGTTCTTC.

The genes are TRBV28 and TRBJ1-2, with D unresolved. This CDR3 comprises 12 residues. Deletions cut 7 bases from V and 6 bases from J, with 12 bases between. From germline, CDR1 is MDHEN and CDR2 SYDVKM. Here the CDR3 reads CASTGGLDGYTF. Written as DNA, the CDR3 is TGTGCCAGCACCGGCGGACTCGATGGCTACACCTTC.

This clone was found once. This rearrangement joins TRBV6-2 or TRBV6-3 to TRBJ2-5, with D possibly being TRBD1 (6 bases). The CDR3 totals 15 residues. In germline, CDR1 is MNHEY, CDR2 SVGEGT. The V gene lost 2 bases and the J gene lost 0 bases, with 10 bases spanning the gap. The CDR3: CASSYPRDNQETQYF. The CDR3, as DNA: TGTGCCAGCAGTTACCCTCGGGACAACCAAGAGACCCAGTACTTC.

Here the CDR3 reads CASGDRKLFF. The CDR3 nucleotides are TGTGCCAGCGGGGACAGAAAACTGTTTTTT. The chain employs TRBV27 and TRBJ1-4, with TRBD1 identical over 7 bases. Germline values: CDR1 MNHEY, CDR2 SMNVEV (reference sequence). V trimming: 8 bases; J trimming: 10 bases; junction bases outside the gene matches: 1. This CDR3 contains 10 residues.

The rearrangement links TRBV24-1 to TRBJ2-3; 9 positions agree with TRBD1. Germline loops: CDR1 KGHDR, CDR2 SFDVKD. V trimming: 3 bases; J trimming: 7 bases; junction bases outside the gene matches: 13. There are 17 residues in the CDR3. The CDR3 DNA follows: TGTGCCACCAGTGATCCCCCGGGGACAGGGAGTGGTCATACGCAGTATTTT. Protein: CATSDPPGTGSGHTQYF.

V and J are TRBV27 and TRBJ1-1; D gene uncertain. V lost 1 base to trimming and J lost 2 bases, with 8 bases between them. This CDR3 has 14 residues. Germline assignment: CDR1 MNHEY and CDR2 SMNVEV (reference sequence). CDR3 protein: CASSLLGPNTEAFF. Here the CDR3 DNA reads TGTGCCAGCAGTTTATTGGGCCCCAACACTGAAGCTTTCTTT.